A single count supports the clone carrying this TCR beta chain. The entry originates in a study of blood T cell repertoires in COVID-19. About the study: Whether acute or convalescent, the COVID-19 samples came from the United States, Italy and Spain. T cells, B-cell-depleted T cells, or PBMCs supplied cDNA or gDNA.

Trimming took 4 bases from V and 3 from J, leaving 15 bases between them. Germline CDR1 LNHNV, CDR2 YYDKDF (reference sequence). The CDR3 covers 15 residues. How the authors handled the data: Estimation of nucleated cell counts was performed using reference gene primer amplification. Method: immunoSEQ multiplex PCR; TCRdb's copy keeps in-frame clones and lacks some. V and J calls plus clone size are reproduced from that table; the DNA served to infer D and trimming. The sample holds fewer than 400,000 clones, 85% to 90% seen once. Living in roughly 23 US areas, the participants were between roughly 18 and 89 years of age.

This TCR came from a woman under 40 who had recovered from COVID-19. Sequenced input: PBMCs or T cells enriched from blood (not recorded which). The chain combines TRBV15 with TRBJ2-5, with D possibly being TRBD2 (5 bases). DNA for the CDR3: TGTGCCACCAGCATCTCGCGGACCGGGGAAGAGACCCAGTACTTC. It specifies CATSISRTGEETQYF. The full variable domain, rest sourced from reference TRBV15 and TRBJ2-5, is DAMVIQNPRYQVTQFGKPVTLSCSQTLNHNVMYWYQQKSSQAPKLLFHYYDKDFNNEADTPDNFQSRRPNTSFCFLDIRSPGLGDTAMYLCATSISRTGEETQYFGPGTRLLVL.